This TCR beta chain was recorded in a study of CD8 T cells in ankylosing spondylitis. Broader study findings: A motif of under ten highly homologous TCR beta variants was seen as apparently characteristic of ankylosing spondylitis blood.

Quantitative barcoded 5'-RACE was used to prepare TCR beta libraries. A single record per CDR3 protein comes from TCRdb applying MiXCR to the 5' RACE reads. The data hold over 450,000 distinct CDR3 sequences, with about 13% observed a single time. The CDR3 has 13 residues. The V gene's germline CDR1 is SGHRS and CDR2 YFSETQ. V shed 2 bases and J shed 6 bases, with 10 bases lying between them. This clonotype has ten or more counts. The antigen is unknown. The sample was blood, either unsorted or a sorted T cell fraction (not recorded which). The TCR comes from a male donor with ankylosing spondylitis. The J gene is TRBJ2-3, the V gene TRBV5-1; D is unclear. CDR3 sequence reads: CASSFPQADTQYF. In DNA, the CDR3 is TGCGCCAGCAGCTTTCCCCAAGCGGATACGCAGTATTTT. Drawing the rest from reference TRBV5-1 and TRBJ2-3, the complete variable domain is KAGVTQTPRYLIKTRGQQVTLSCSPISGHRSVSWYQQTPGQGLQFLFEYFSETQRNKGNFPGRFSGRQFSNSRSEMNVSTLELGDSALYLCASSFPQADTQYFGPGTRLTVL.